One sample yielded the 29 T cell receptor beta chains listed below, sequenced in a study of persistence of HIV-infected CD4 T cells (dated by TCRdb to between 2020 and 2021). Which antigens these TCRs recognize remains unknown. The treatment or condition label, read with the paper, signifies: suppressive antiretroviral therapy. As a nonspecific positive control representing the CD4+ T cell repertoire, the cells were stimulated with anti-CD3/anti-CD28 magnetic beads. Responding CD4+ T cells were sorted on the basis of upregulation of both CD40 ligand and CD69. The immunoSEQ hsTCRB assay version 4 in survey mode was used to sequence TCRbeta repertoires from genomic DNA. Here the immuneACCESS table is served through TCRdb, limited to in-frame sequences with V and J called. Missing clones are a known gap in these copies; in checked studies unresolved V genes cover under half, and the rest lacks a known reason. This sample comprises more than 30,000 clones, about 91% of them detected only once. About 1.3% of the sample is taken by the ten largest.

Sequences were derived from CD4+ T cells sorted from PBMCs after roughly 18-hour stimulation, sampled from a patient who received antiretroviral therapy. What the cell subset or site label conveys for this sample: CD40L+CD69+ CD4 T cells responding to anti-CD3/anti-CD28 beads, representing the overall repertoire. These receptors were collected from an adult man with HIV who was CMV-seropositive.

The chain's CDR3 is CASSEPWDLLGNQPQHF. CDR3 sequence (DNA): TGCGCCAGCAGTGAGCCCTGGGACCTTCTGGGCAATCAGCCCCAGCATTTT. The chain uses TRBV10-2 and TRBJ1-5, with D possibly matching TRBD1 (5 bases). The CDR3 covers 17 residues. The germline CDR1 and CDR2 sequences are WSHSY and SAAADI. V lost 2 bases, J lost 2 bases, and 16 bases lay in between.

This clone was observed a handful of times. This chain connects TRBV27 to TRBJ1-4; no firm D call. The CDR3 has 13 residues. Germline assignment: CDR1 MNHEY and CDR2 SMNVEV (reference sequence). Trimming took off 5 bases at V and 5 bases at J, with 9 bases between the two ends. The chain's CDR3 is CASSKVENEKLFF. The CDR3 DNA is TGTGCCAGCAGTAAGGTCGAAAATGAAAAACTGTTTTTT.

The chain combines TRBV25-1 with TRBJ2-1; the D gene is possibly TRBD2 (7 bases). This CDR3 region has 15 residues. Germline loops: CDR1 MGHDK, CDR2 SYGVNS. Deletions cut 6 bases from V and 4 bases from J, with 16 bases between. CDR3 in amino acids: CASSPWGGGYNEQFF. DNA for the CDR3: TGTGCCAGCAGCCCCTGGGGGGGCGGGTACAATGAGCAGTTCTTC.

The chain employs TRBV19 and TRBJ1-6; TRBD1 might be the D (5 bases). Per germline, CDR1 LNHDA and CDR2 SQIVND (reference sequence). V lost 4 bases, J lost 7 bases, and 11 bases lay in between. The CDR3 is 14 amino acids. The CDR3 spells CASSTRDLNSPLHF. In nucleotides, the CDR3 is TGTGCCAGTAGTACCCGGGACCTAAATTCACCCCTCCACTTT.

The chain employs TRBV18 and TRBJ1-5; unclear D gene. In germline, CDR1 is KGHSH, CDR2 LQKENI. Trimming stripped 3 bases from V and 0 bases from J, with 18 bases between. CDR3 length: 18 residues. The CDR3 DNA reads TGTGCCAGCTCACCGCCGGGAACCCAAATACTTAGCAATCAGCCCCAGCATTTT. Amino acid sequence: CASSPPGTQILSNQPQHF.

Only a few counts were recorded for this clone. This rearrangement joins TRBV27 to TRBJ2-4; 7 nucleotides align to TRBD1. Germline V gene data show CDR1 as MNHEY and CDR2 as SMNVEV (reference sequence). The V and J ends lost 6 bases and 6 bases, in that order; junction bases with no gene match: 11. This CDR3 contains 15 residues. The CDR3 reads CASSPRDRMRNIQYF. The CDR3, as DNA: TGTGCCAGCAGCCCCCGGGACAGAATGAGAAACATTCAGTACTTC.

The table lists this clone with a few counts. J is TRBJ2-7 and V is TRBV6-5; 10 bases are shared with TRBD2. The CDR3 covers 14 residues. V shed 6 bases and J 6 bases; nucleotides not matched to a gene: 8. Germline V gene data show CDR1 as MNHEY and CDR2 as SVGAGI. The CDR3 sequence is CASSPGLAGVEQYF. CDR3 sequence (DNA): TGTGCCAGCAGCCCCGGGCTAGCGGGAGTCGAGCAGTACTTC.

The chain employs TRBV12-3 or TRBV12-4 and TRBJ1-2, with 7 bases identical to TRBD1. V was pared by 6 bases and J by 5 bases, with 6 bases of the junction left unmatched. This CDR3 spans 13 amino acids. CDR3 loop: CASRQTGVYGYTF. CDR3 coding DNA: TGTGCCAGCAGGCAAACAGGGGTATATGGCTACACCTTC.

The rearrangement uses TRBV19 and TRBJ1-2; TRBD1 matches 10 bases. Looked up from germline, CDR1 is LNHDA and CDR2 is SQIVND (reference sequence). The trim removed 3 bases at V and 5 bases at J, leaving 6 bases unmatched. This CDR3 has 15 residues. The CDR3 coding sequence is TGTGCCAGTAGTATCGGGACAGGGGTCGGGTATGGCTACACCTTC. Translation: CASSIGTGVGYGYTF.

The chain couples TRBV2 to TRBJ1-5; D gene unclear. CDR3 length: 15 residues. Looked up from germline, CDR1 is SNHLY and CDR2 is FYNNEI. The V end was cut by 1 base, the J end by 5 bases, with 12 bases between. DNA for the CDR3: TGTGCCAGCAGTGAAGGACGGCAAATTCATCAGCCCCAGCATTTT. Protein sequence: CASSEGRQIHQPQHF.

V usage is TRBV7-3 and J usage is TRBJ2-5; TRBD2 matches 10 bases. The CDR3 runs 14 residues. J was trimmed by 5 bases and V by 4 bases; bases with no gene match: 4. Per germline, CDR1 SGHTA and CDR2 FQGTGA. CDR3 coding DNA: TGTGCCAGCAGCTCTCAAGCGGGAGGGGAGACCCAGTACTTC. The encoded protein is CASSSQAGGETQYF.

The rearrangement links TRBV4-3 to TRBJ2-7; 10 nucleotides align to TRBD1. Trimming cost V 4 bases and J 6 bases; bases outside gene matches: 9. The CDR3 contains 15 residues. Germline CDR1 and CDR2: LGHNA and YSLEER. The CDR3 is CASSLGTGVKGEQYF. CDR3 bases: TGCGCCAGCAGCCTCGGGACAGGGGTCAAAGGCGAGCAGTACTTC.

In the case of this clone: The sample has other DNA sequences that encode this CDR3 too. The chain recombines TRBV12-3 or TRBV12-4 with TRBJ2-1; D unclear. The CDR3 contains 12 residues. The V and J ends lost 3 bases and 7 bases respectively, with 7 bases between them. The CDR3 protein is CASSLLGNEQFF. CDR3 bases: TGTGCCAGCAGTTTGCTGGGGAATGAGCAGTTCTTC.

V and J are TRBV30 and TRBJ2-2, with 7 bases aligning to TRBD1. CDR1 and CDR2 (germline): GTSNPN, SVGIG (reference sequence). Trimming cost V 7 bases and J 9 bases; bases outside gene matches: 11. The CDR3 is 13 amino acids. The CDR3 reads CAYNPTGRRELFF. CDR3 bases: TGTGCCTATAACCCGACAGGGCGCAGGGAGCTGTTTTTT.

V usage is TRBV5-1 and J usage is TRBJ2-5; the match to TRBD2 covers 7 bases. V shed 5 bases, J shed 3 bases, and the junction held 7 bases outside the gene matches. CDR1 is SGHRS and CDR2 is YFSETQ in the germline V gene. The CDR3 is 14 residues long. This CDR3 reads CASSLSGDKETQYF. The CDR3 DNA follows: TGCGCCAGCAGTTTGAGCGGGGATAAAGAGACCCAGTACTTC.

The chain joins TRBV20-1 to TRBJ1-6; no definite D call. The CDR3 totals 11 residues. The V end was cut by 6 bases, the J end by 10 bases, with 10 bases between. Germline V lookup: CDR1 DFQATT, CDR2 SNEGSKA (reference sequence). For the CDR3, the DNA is TGCAGTGCCCAAACCCACTCACCCCTCCACTTT. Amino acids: CSAQTHSPLHF.

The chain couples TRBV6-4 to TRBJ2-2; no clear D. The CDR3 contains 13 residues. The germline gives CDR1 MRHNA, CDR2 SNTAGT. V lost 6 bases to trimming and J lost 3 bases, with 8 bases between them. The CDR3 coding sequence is TGTGCCAGCAGCCTAACATACACCGGGGAGCTGTTTTTT. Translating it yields CASSLTYTGELFF.

CDR3 region: CASSPLRGPPEAFF. The CDR3 bases are TGTGCCAGCTCCCCTCTCCGGGGACCCCCTGAAGCTTTCTTT. This chain uses TRBV18 with TRBJ1-1; tentative D call: TRBD1 (5 bases). The CDR3 has 14 residues. Germline V gene lookup returns CDR1 KGHSH and CDR2 LQKENI. Trimming stripped 6 bases from V and 6 bases from J, with 17 bases between.

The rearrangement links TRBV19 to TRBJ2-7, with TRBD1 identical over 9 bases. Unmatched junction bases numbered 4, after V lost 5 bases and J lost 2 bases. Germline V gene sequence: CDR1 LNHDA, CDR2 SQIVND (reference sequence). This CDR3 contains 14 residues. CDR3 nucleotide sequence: TGTGCCAGTAGTCCCCGGACAGGGGCCTACGAGCAGTACTTC. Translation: CASSPRTGAYEQYF.

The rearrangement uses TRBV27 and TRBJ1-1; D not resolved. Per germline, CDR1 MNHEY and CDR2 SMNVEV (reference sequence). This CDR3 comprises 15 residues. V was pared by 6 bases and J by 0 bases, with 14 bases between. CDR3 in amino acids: CASSPSPGMNTEAFF. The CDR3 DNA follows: TGTGCCAGCAGCCCCTCCCCGGGCATGAACACTGAAGCTTTCTTT.

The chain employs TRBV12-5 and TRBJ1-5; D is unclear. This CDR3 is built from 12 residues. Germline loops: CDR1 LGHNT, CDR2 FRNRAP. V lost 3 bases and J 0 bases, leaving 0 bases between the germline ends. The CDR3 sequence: CASGFSNQPQHF. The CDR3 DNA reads TGTGCTAGTGGTTTTAGCAATCAGCCCCAGCATTTT.

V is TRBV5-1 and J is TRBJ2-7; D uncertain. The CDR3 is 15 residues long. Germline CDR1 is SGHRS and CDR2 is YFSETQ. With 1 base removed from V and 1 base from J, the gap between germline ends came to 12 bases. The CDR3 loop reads CASSLNSGLSYEQYF. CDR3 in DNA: TGCGCCAGCAGCTTGAATTCAGGATTGTCCTACGAGCAGTACTTC. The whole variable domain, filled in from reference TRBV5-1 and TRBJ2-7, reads KAGVTQTPRYLIKTRGQQVTLSCSPISGHRSVSWYQQTPGQGLQFLFEYFSETQRNKGNFPGRFSGRQFSNSRSEMNVSTLELGDSALYLCASSLNSGLSYEQYFGPGTRLTVT.

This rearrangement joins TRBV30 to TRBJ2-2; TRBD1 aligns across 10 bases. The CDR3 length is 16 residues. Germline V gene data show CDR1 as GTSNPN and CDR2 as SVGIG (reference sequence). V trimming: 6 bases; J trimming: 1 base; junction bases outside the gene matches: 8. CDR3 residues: CACHRRDRGNTGELFF. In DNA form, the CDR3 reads TGTGCCTGCCATCGCCGGGACAGGGGGAACACCGGGGAGCTGTTTTTT.

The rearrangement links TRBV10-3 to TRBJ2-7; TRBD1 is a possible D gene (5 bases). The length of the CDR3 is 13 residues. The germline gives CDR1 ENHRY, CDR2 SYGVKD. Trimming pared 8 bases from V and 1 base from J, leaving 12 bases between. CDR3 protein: CAILEGASYEQYF. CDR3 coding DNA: TGTGCCATCCTGGAAGGGGCTTCCTACGAGCAGTACTTC.

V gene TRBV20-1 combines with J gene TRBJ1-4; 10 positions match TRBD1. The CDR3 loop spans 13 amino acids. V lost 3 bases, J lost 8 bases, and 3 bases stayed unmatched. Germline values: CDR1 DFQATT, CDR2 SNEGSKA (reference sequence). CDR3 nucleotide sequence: TGCAGTGCTAGTGGGACAGGGGAGGAAAAACTGTTTTTT. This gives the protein CSASGTGEEKLFF.

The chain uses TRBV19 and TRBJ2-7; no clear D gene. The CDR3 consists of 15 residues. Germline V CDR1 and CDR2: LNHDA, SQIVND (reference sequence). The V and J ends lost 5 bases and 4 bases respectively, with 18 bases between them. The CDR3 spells CASSPSRIPPYEQYF. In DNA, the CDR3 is TGTGCCAGTAGTCCCAGCAGGATCCCACCTTACGAGCAGTACTTC.

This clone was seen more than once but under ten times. CDR3 bases: TGTGCCAGCACCCGGACGGGGGCCGATACACCCCTCCACTTT. The encoded protein is CASTRTGADTPLHF. V is TRBV7-9 and J is TRBJ1-6; tentatively, D is TRBD1 (6 bases). CDR1 is SEHNR and CDR2 is FQNEAQ in the germline V gene (reference sequence). V shed 7 bases and J shed 11 bases, with 18 bases lying between them. The CDR3 is made up of 14 amino acids.

CDR3 coding DNA: TGTGCCACGGGTGGGACTTGGCATCCAGAGACCCAGTACTTC. Translated, it gives CATGGTWHPETQYF. This chain connects TRBV25-1 to TRBJ2-5, with a weak D call TRBD2 (6 bases). CDR3 length: 14 amino acids. Trimming took off 10 bases at V and 4 bases at J, with 19 bases between the two ends. Germline-derived CDR1 and CDR2 are MGHDK and SYGVNS. Supplemented by reference TRBV25-1 and TRBJ2-5, the full variable domain reads EADIYQTPRYLVIGTGKKITLECSQTMGHDKMYWYQQDPGMELHLIHYSYGVNSTEKGDLSSESTVSRIRTEHFPLTLESARPSHTSQYLCATGGTWHPETQYFGPGTRLLVL.

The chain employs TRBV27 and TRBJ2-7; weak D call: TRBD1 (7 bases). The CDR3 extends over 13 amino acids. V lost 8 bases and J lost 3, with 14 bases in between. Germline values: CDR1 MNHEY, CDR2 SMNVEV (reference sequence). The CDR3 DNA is TGTGCCAGCCACCGGCGGGACAGCTACGAGCAGTACTTC. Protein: CASHRRDSYEQYF.